This TCR beta chain was profiled in a study of metastatic and nonmetastatic thyroid tumors. Whole-study context: Repertoire comparisons spanned blood and tumor or nodule tissue from malignant and benign thyroid patients.

From the PCR reads, TCRdb re-called clones with MiXCR. The data contain over 10,000 clones, around a third of them singletons. There were no patients who had received any treatment before thyroid surgery. The trim removed 6 bases at V and 4 bases at J, leaving 5 bases unmatched. The CDR3 is 15 residues long. CDR1 and CDR2 from the germline V gene are MNHNS and SASEGT. This clone was observed a few times. This receptor was taken from a male donor with papillary thyroid cancer or a benign thyroid nodule (not recorded which). Some clones in this sample may be carry-over from other donors' samples. The sample comprised tumor tissue. The rearrangement uses TRBV6-1 and TRBJ2-3, with 12 bases aligning to TRBD1. CDR3 sequence: CASSPGTGGPDTQYF. Written as DNA, the CDR3 is TGTGCCAGCAGCCCCGGGACAGGGGGCCCAGATACGCAGTATTTT.